The 29 T cell receptor beta chains below come from one sample, sequenced in a study of blood T cell repertoires in COVID-19. Assay: immunoSEQ multiplex PCR; the TCRdb copy retains only in-frame clones and omits some. The sample consists of about 190,000 clones, 80% of them appearing once. Sample: peripheral blood. The receptors were gathered from a man aged 55-75 years with acute or convalescent COVID-19.

The chain has TRBV11-2 and TRBJ2-7; the match to TRBD1 covers 7 bases. With V trimmed by 2 bases and J by 5 bases, 15 bases remained unmatched. The CDR3 spans 17 residues. Germline CDR1 and CDR2: SGHAT and FQNNGV. The CDR3 DNA is TGTGCCAGCAGCTTATTTGAGGGGGCGGAGCTAGGTAACGAGCAGTACTTC. It is translated as CASSLFEGAELGNEQYF.

This clone was counted between two and nine times. The chain joins TRBV10-3 to TRBJ1-2, with D tentatively TRBD1 (5 bases). The CDR3 loop spans 13 amino acids. Germline V gene lookup returns CDR1 ENHRY and CDR2 SYGVKD. V gave up 0 bases and J gave up 9 bases, with 11 bases separating them. The CDR3 protein is CAISESSGERYTF. The CDR3 DNA sequence: TGTGCCATCAGTGAGTCGTCGGGGGAGCGCTACACCTTC.

The chain employs TRBV2 and TRBJ1-6, with 12 bases matching TRBD1. This CDR3 is 16 amino acids long. V was pared by 6 bases and J by 4 bases, with 4 bases of the junction left unmatched. Per germline, CDR1 SNHLY and CDR2 FYNNEI. The DNA for the CDR3 is TGTGCCAGCAGCGGGGACAGGGGGCTGTATAATTCACCCCTCCACTTT. Translated: CASSGDRGLYNSPLHF.

Here the CDR3 reads CATSIIGKTGLARNEQFF. DNA of the CDR3: TGTGCCACCAGCATTATCGGAAAAACGGGACTAGCCCGTAATGAGCAGTTCTTC. The V and J genes are TRBV15 and TRBJ2-1, with 9 bases identical to TRBD2. Unmatched junction bases numbered 17, after V lost 4 bases and J lost 7 bases. This CDR3 is 18 amino acids long. CDR1 is LNHNV and CDR2 is YYDKDF in the germline V gene (reference sequence).

This sequence joins TRBV18 and TRBJ1-1, with TRBD1 matching 8 bases. CDR1 is KGHSH, CDR2 LQKENI, per germline. The CDR3 is 13 amino acids. V lost 0 bases and J lost 11; bases outside the gene matches: 5. The CDR3 loop reads CASSPPVGQGAFF. For the CDR3, the DNA is TGTGCCAGCTCACCACCGGTTGGACAGGGCGCTTTCTTT.

This rearrangement joins TRBV30 to TRBJ2-3, with 9 nucleotides matching TRBD2. The CDR3 length is 18 residues. The V and J ends lost 0 bases and 0 bases, in that order; junction bases with no gene match: 10. CDR1 is GTSNPN, CDR2 SVGIG, per germline (reference sequence). CDR3 residues: CAWSVGAGGRKSTDTQYF. The CDR3 coding sequence is TGTGCCTGGAGTGTGGGAGCGGGAGGACGAAAAAGCACAGATACGCAGTATTTT.

The chain recombines TRBV5-1 with TRBJ1-2; a weak D match, TRBD1 (5 bases). Per the germline V gene, CDR1 is SGHRS and CDR2 is YFSETQ. This CDR3 spans 13 amino acids. V shed 1 base and J shed 7 bases, with 11 bases lying between them. Written as DNA, the CDR3 is TGCGCCAGCAGCTTGTTAGGGGTCTCTGGCTACACCTTC. Its protein is CASSLLGVSGYTF.

This chain's CDR3 is CASRPDTAVGPQHF. The CDR3 DNA follows: TGTGCCAGCAGACCTGACACAGCCGTCGGGCCCCAGCATTTT. The V gene is TRBV6-5, the J gene TRBJ1-5; no clear D. The V and J ends lost 6 bases and 9 bases respectively, with 18 bases between them. The CDR3 contains 14 residues. Germline loops: CDR1 MNHEY, CDR2 SVGAGI.

V usage is TRBV18 and J usage is TRBJ2-7, with 7 bases identical to TRBD2. The CDR3 contains 16 residues. Germline CDR1 reads KGHSH; CDR2 reads LQKENI. With 2 bases clipped from V and 0 bases from J, the junction kept 7 bases outside the gene matches. The CDR3 region has the DNA TGTGCCAGCTCACCAATAGGGGCGGGAGCCTCCTACGAGCAGTACTTC. It is translated as CASSPIGAGASYEQYF. Full variable domain (missing parts from reference TRBV18 and TRBJ2-7): NAGVMQNPRHLVRRRGQEARLRCSPMKGHSHVYWYRQLPEEGLKFMVYLQKENIIDESGMPKERFSAEFPKEGPSILRIQQVVRGDSAAYFCASSPIGAGASYEQYFGPGTRLTVT.

This chain connects TRBV7-2 to TRBJ2-1; D is unclear. Germline lookup yields CDR1 SGHTA and CDR2 FQGNSA. The CDR3 is made up of 15 amino acids. The V gene lost 1 base and the J gene lost 0 bases, with 7 bases spanning the gap. The CDR3, as DNA: TGTGCCAGCAGCTTAGACGGTCGCTCCTACAATGAGCAGTTCTTC. It specifies CASSLDGRSYNEQFF.

This chain connects TRBV4-3 to TRBJ1-2, with 10 bases fitting TRBD1. This CDR3 is built from 17 residues. V lost 3 bases to trimming and J lost 4 bases; unmatched junction nucleotides: 11. CDR1 and CDR2 from the germline V gene are LGHNA and YSLEER. The CDR3 nucleotides are TGCGCCAGCAGCCAGGCCCCGGAGACAGGGGGCGGCTATGGCTACACCTTC. It translates to CASSQAPETGGGYGYTF.

The chain uses TRBV9 and TRBJ1-6; tentative D call: TRBD1 (6 bases). V was cut by 4 bases and J by 5 bases, with 16 bases left in between. The CDR3 runs 16 residues. Germline-derived CDR1 and CDR2 are SGDLS and YYNGEE. CDR3 nucleotide sequence: TGTGCCAGCAGCCCAACGGGCAGGGGAAATAATTCACCCCTCCACTTT. Translation gives CASSPTGRGNNSPLHF.

The chain uses TRBV20-1 and TRBJ2-1; D perhaps matches TRBD2 (6 bases). Trimming pared 3 bases from V and 7 bases from J, leaving 7 bases between. The CDR3 has 11 residues. Germline loops: CDR1 DFQATT, CDR2 SNEGSKA (reference sequence). The DNA for the CDR3 is TGCAGTGCTAGGGGAGGAAATGAGCAGTTCTTC. Its translation: CSARGGNEQFF.

The chain combines TRBV7-2 with TRBJ1-1; TRBD1 matches at 11 bases. The CDR3 is 15 amino acids. Germline CDR1 SGHTA, CDR2 FQGNSA. After removal of 5 bases from V and 10 bases from J, the junction contained 12 bases not matched to a gene. Here the CDR3 DNA reads TGTGCCAGCAGCCCTCGGGACAGGGGGACTTGGGCAGCTTTCTTT. Translated, it gives CASSPRDRGTWAAFF.

CDR3 in amino acids: CSARLAYEQYF. CDR3 in DNA: TGCAGTGCTAGACTAGCCTACGAGCAGTACTTC. This chain connects TRBV20-1 to TRBJ2-7; no firm D call. This CDR3 region has 11 residues. Germline lookup yields CDR1 DFQATT and CDR2 SNEGSKA (reference sequence). V lost 2 bases, J lost 2 bases, and 4 bases lay in between.

The gene calls are TRBV7-3 and TRBJ2-6; 11 bases are a match to TRBD1. CDR3 length: 21 amino acids. Unmatched junction bases numbered 22, after V lost 6 bases and J lost 6 bases. Germline lookup yields CDR1 SGHTA and CDR2 FQGTGA. CDR3 residues: CASSSPPGTGGRTEAANVLTF. CDR3 nucleotides: TGTGCCAGCAGTTCTCCACCCGGGACAGGGGGGAGAACTGAGGCGGCCAACGTCCTGACTTTC. Complete variable domain (other parts from reference TRBV7-3 and TRBJ2-6): GAGVSQTPSNKVTEKGKYVELRCDPISGHTALYWYRQSLGQGPEFLIYFQGTGAADDSGLPNDRFFAVRPEGSVSTLKIQRTERGDSAVYLCASSSPPGTGGRTEAANVLTFGAGSRLTVL.

The rearrangement uses TRBV29-1 and TRBJ1-2, with 8 bases aligning to TRBD1. This CDR3 has 11 residues. Trimming cost V 4 bases and J 8 bases; bases outside gene matches: 3. Germline values: CDR1 SQVTM, CDR2 ANQGSEA. This CDR3 is CSVARGRGYTF. In DNA form, the CDR3 reads TGCAGCGTTGCCAGGGGGCGCGGCTACACCTTC.

The gene calls are TRBV19 and TRBJ1-3, with D maybe TRBD1 (6 bases). Germline V gene sequence: CDR1 LNHDA, CDR2 SQIVND (reference sequence). V was pared by 5 bases and J by 6 bases, with 32 bases between. CDR3 length equals 20 residues. The chain's CDR3 is CASSERTARALETPENTIYF. The CDR3 DNA reads as TGTGCCAGTAGTGAACGGACAGCCAGAGCTCTGGAAACACCAGAAAACACCATATATTTT.

The chain combines TRBV9 with TRBJ2-1; possibly TRBD2 for D (6 bases). Germline V gene lookup returns CDR1 SGDLS and CDR2 YYNGEE. CDR3 length: 16 residues. Deletions cut 5 bases from V and 1 base from J, with 16 bases between. This CDR3 reads CASSPSAGLSYNEQFF. CDR3 DNA sequence: TGTGCCAGCAGTCCCTCCGCGGGGCTTTCCTACAATGAGCAGTTCTTC.

This clone was seen once. Other DNA sequences in this sample translate to the same CDR3. V usage is TRBV20-1 and J usage is TRBJ2-1; D is uncertain. The CDR3 length is 10 residues. V shed 4 bases and J shed 7 bases, with 5 bases lying between them. Germline V gene lookup returns CDR1 DFQATT and CDR2 SNEGSKA (reference sequence). In nucleotides, the CDR3 is TGCAGTGCTACAGGAAATGAGCAGTTCTTC. Translated, it gives CSATGNEQFF.

This chain links TRBV2 with TRBJ2-5; maybe TRBD2 (6 bases). CDR3 length: 11 amino acids. Trimming removed 10 bases at V and 3 bases at J, with 9 bases between. The V gene's germline CDR1 is SNHLY and CDR2 FYNNEI. CDR3 in DNA: TGTGCCACCGGGAGCGAAGAGACCCAGTACTTC. As protein: CATGSEETQYF.

The chain uses TRBV3-1 (or the pseudogene TRBV3-2) and TRBJ2-1, with 11 bases identical to TRBD2. The CDR3 extends over 17 amino acids. Germline CDR1 LGHDT, CDR2 YNNKEL (reference sequence). The V and J ends lost 3 bases and 3 bases, in that order; junction bases with no gene match: 7. CDR3 nucleotides: TGTGCCAGCAGCCACCCGGGACTAGCGGACCACTACAATGAGCAGTTCTTC. This sequence encodes CASSHPGLADHYNEQFF.

This chain links TRBV20-1 with TRBJ2-2, with D unresolved. The CDR3 loop spans 14 amino acids. Germline CDR1 is DFQATT and CDR2 is SNEGSKA (reference sequence). V lost 3 bases and J lost 0, with 8 bases in between. As DNA, the CDR3 is TGCAGTGCTAGTTATTACTCGAACACCGGGGAGCTGTTTTTT. This translates into CSASYYSNTGELFF.

The chain carries TRBV2 and TRBJ2-1, with D maybe TRBD1 (5 bases). Germline V CDR1 and CDR2: SNHLY, FYNNEI. V lost 2 bases, J lost 5 bases, and 10 bases lay in between. This CDR3 contains 14 residues. The CDR3 bases are TGTGCCAGCAGTGAAAAGGTCAGGGACAATGAGCAGTTCTTC. Amino acids: CASSEKVRDNEQFF.

In DNA, the CDR3 is TGTGCCAGCAGCTTAGTGTGGGCGGGGGCAACCTACAATGAGCAGTTCTTC. It codes for CASSLVWAGATYNEQFF. The genes are TRBV7-2 and TRBJ2-1; weak D call: TRBD2 (7 bases). Trimming cost V 1 base and J 2 bases, with 15 bases left between them. Germline V gene lookup returns CDR1 SGHTA and CDR2 FQGNSA. The CDR3 spans 17 residues.

The chain joins TRBV13 to TRBJ1-3; the match to TRBD1 covers 7 bases. Germline CDR1 and CDR2: PRHDT and FYEKMQ (reference sequence). V shed 6 bases and J 0 bases; nucleotides not matched to a gene: 5. This CDR3 region has 15 residues. The CDR3 loop is CASRPRQGSGNTIYF. CDR3 nucleotide sequence: TGTGCCAGCAGACCACGACAGGGCTCTGGAAACACCATATATTTT.

The CDR3: CASSWTSGSTNEQFF. CDR3 coding DNA: TGTGCCAGCAGTTGGACTAGCGGGAGCACAAATGAGCAGTTCTTC. The chain recombines TRBV28 with TRBJ2-1, with TRBD2 matching over 13 bases. The trim removed 4 bases at V and 7 bases at J, leaving 4 bases unmatched. This CDR3 is built from 15 residues. CDR1 is MDHEN and CDR2 is SYDVKM in the germline V gene.

This chain uses TRBV28 with TRBJ2-5, with TRBD1 as a possible D gene (6 bases). Germline CDR1 reads MDHEN; CDR2 reads SYDVKM. The CDR3 is 13 residues long. V lost 5 bases to trimming and J lost 3 bases, with 10 bases between them. The CDR3 sequence is CASSTGTKETQYF. CDR3 sequence (DNA): TGTGCCAGCAGTACCGGGACAAAAGAGACCCAGTACTTC.

The chain combines TRBV5-1 with TRBJ2-2; 9 nucleotides agree with TRBD2. Germline V gives CDR1 SGHRS, CDR2 YFSETQ. Trimming took 0 bases from V and 6 from J; bases not matched to a gene: 6. The CDR3 runs to 16 residues. DNA for the CDR3: TGCGCCAGCAGCTTGGGGGTTAGCGGGAGCTCCGGGGAGCTGTTTTTT. Its translation: CASSLGVSGSSGELFF.